Following are 23 T cell receptor beta chains from one sample sequenced in a study of radiotherapy plus CTLA-4 blockade in lung cancer. Sequenced by immunoSEQ multiplex PCR; TCRdb stores in-frame clones only, minus some. The table has around 100,000 clones, approximately 80% seen once. The sequenced sample was peripheral blood, obtained from a patient treated with radiotherapy plus ipilimumab. These receptors were collected from a human donor with non-small cell lung cancer that progressed on radiotherapy plus ipilimumab. Some clones in this sample may be carry-over from other donors' samples.

This chain connects TRBV10-3 to TRBJ2-3; D not certain. Trimming removed 0 bases from V and 3 bases from J, with 4 bases in between. This CDR3 is built from 13 residues. Germline-derived CDR1 and CDR2 are ENHRY and SYGVKD. The CDR3 region has the DNA TGTGCCATCAGTGAGTCGGGGACAGATACGCAGTATTTT. Its protein is CAISESGTDTQYF.

The chain employs TRBV4-2 and TRBJ1-4; D unclear. The length of the CDR3 is 15 residues. The germline V gene encodes CDR1 LGHNA and CDR2 YNFKEQ. Deletions cut 0 bases from V and 0 bases from J, with 5 bases between. The CDR3 here is CASSQEFATNEKLFF. CDR3 nucleotides: TGTGCCAGCAGCCAAGAGTTTGCAACTAATGAAAAACTGTTTTTT.

J is TRBJ1-2 and V is TRBV18; D remains ambiguous. Germline values: CDR1 KGHSH, CDR2 LQKENI. V lost 8 bases and J lost 6, with 19 bases in between. CDR3 length: 14 residues. The CDR3 DNA reads as TGTGCCAGCCAAAGTGCTGGGTCTTCGAATGGCTACACCTTC. Residues: CASQSAGSSNGYTF.

V gene TRBV9 combines with J gene TRBJ2-7; a possible D gene is TRBD1 (6 bases). Germline lookup yields CDR1 SGDLS and CDR2 YYNGEE. Trimming shortened V by 3 bases and J by 6 bases, and 25 bases separated the two germline ends. The CDR3 length is 17 residues. This chain's CDR3 is CASSAAVGAIGTSEQYF. The DNA for the CDR3 is TGTGCCAGCAGCGCCGCGGTGGGGGCGATCGGCACTTCCGAGCAGTACTTC.

J is TRBJ2-1 and V is TRBV7-9; D not resolved. The V gene lost 1 base and the J gene lost 7 bases, with 11 bases spanning the gap. CDR3 length: 14 residues. The germline gives CDR1 SEHNR, CDR2 FQNEAQ (reference sequence). This CDR3 reads CASSLDSVVNEQFF. CDR3 nucleotide sequence: TGTGCCAGCAGCTTAGATTCGGTAGTAAATGAGCAGTTCTTC.

This sequence joins TRBV7-2 and TRBJ1-2, with TRBD1 matching 8 bases. CDR1 is SGHTA, CDR2 FQGNSA, per germline. CDR3 size: 15 residues. J lost 3 bases, V lost 4 bases, and 7 bases had no gene match. The CDR3 DNA follows: TGTGCCAGCAGCTCACCGGGACAGGCGTACTATGGCTACACCTTC. This codes for CASSSPGQAYYGYTF. The full variable domain, in which reference TRBV7-2 and TRBJ1-2 provide the parts outside the CDR3, is GAGVSQSPSNKVTEKGKDVELRCDPISGHTALYWYRQSLGQGLEFLIYFQGNSAPDKSGLPSDRFSAERTGGSVSTLTIQRTQQEDSAVYLCASSSPGQAYYGYTFGSGTRLTVV.

The CDR3 coding sequence is TGTGCCAGCAGCTTGGCGCCAGAACACCGCGCTAATCAGCCCCAGCATTTT. It translates to CASSLAPEHRANQPQHF. The rearrangement joins TRBV5-4 to TRBJ1-5; D not resolved. CDR1 is SGHNT and CDR2 is YYREEE in the germline V gene (reference sequence). This CDR3 region has 17 residues. Trimming removed 0 bases at V and 4 bases at J, with 17 bases between. The whole variable domain, filled in from reference TRBV5-4 and TRBJ1-5, reads ETGVTQSPTHLIKTRGQQVTLRCSSQSGHNTVSWYQQALGQGPQFIFQYYREEENGRGNFPPRFSGLQFPNYSSELNVNALELDDSALYLCASSLAPEHRANQPQHFGDGTRLSIL.

The chain couples TRBV6-5 to TRBJ1-1; D is ambiguous. This CDR3 has 13 amino acids. Germline V gene sequence: CDR1 MNHEY, CDR2 SVGAGI. The V and J ends lost 5 bases and 7 bases respectively, with 14 bases between them. In nucleotides, the CDR3 is TGTGCCAGCAGTGACCCTAGAGGTATTGAAGCTTTCTTT. It translates to CASSDPRGIEAFF.

V usage is TRBV18 and J usage is TRBJ1-3; D is unresolved. Trimming removed 2 bases from V and 0 bases from J, with 20 bases in between. The CDR3 covers 19 residues. Germline CDR1 is KGHSH and CDR2 is LQKENI. The CDR3: CASSPSLLTHLSSGNTIYF. The CDR3 nucleotides are TGTGCCAGCTCACCATCACTCTTAACACATCTGAGCTCTGGAAACACCATATATTTT. The full variable domain, its missing parts supplied by reference TRBV18 and TRBJ1-3, is NAGVMQNPRHLVRRRGQEARLRCSPMKGHSHVYWYRQLPEEGLKFMVYLQKENIIDESGMPKERFSAEFPKEGPSILRIQQVVRGDSAAYFCASSPSLLTHLSSGNTIYFGEGSWLTVV.

The chain uses TRBV30 and TRBJ2-7; 11 bases are shared with TRBD2. Germline V gene lookup returns CDR1 GTSNPN and CDR2 SVGIG (reference sequence). Unmatched junction bases numbered 5, after V lost 0 bases and J lost 4 bases. There are 15 residues in the CDR3. The CDR3 is CAWSVLAGDSYEQYF. DNA for the CDR3: TGTGCCTGGAGTGTACTAGCGGGGGATTCTTACGAGCAGTACTTC.

The CDR3 nucleotides read TGTGCCAGTTCCGACAGCACACTCAACACCGGGGAGCTGTTTTTT. Amino acids: CASSDSTLNTGELFF. The chain employs TRBV6-6 and TRBJ2-2, with D tentatively TRBD1 (5 bases). V was shortened by 9 bases and J by 2 bases, with 16 bases between the two germline ends. The CDR3 totals 15 residues. The germline gives CDR1 MNHNY, CDR2 SVGAGI (reference sequence).

The chain uses TRBV5-4 and TRBJ2-5, with 14 nucleotides matching TRBD2. The CDR3 runs to 16 residues. CDR1 SGHNT and CDR2 YYREEE come from the germline V gene (reference sequence). Losses at the gene ends were 4 bases for V and 4 bases for J; bases not matched to a gene: 6. The CDR3 reads CASSRQTSGGGETQYF. CDR3 coding DNA: TGTGCCAGCAGCCGTCAGACTAGCGGGGGGGGAGAGACCCAGTACTTC.

The CDR3 DNA is TGTGCCAGCCGGAGCTCCTATAATTCACCCCTCCACTTT. Its protein product is CASRSSYNSPLHF. The chain employs TRBV7-3 and TRBJ1-6, with D unclear. The CDR3 runs to 13 residues. Per the germline V gene, CDR1 is SGHTA and CDR2 is FQGTGA. The V end lost 8 bases, the J end lost 0 bases, and 5 bases lay between the germline ends.

The V call is TRBV4-3, the J call TRBJ2-1; D remains ambiguous. This CDR3 contains 14 residues. V lost 3 bases and J lost 8, with 14 bases in between. Germline-derived CDR1 and CDR2 are LGHNA and YSLEER. CDR3: CASSHQVGWDEQFF. The CDR3 DNA is TGCGCCAGCAGCCACCAAGTAGGGTGGGATGAGCAGTTCTTC.

This clone came up a few times. J is TRBJ2-5 and V is TRBV4-3, with D possibly TRBD1 on 7 matching bases. The germline gives CDR1 LGHNA, CDR2 YSLEER. V dropped 7 bases and J dropped 1 base, with 16 bases sitting between them. The CDR3 totals 15 residues. The CDR3 sequence: CASTRGAGPQETQYF. The CDR3 DNA is TGCGCCAGCACCAGGGGGGCGGGGCCCCAAGAGACCCAGTACTTC.

This chain links TRBV18 with TRBJ2-2; 9 bases are a match to TRBD2. After removal of 5 bases from V and 1 base from J, the junction contained 8 bases not matched to a gene. The CDR3 runs to 17 residues. The V gene's germline CDR1 is KGHSH and CDR2 LQKENI. CDR3 sequence reads: CASSSYSGGKNTGELFF. CDR3 sequence (DNA): TGTGCCAGCTCATCCTATAGCGGGGGCAAGAACACCGGGGAGCTGTTTTTT.

This clone was counted once. V gene TRBV18 combines with J gene TRBJ2-1; 8 bases agree with TRBD1. Trimming at V came to 3 bases and at J to 6 bases, leaving 7 bases not matched to a gene. The CDR3 contains 15 residues. From germline, CDR1 is KGHSH and CDR2 LQKENI. The CDR3 is CASSPRDRPFNEQFF. The CDR3 DNA is TGTGCCAGCTCACCGCGGGACAGGCCCTTCAATGAGCAGTTCTTC.

The chain recombines TRBV5-1 with TRBJ2-1, with 8 bases fitting TRBD2. Germline CDR1 is SGHRS and CDR2 is YFSETQ. The CDR3 has 17 amino acids. Trimming at V came to 0 bases and at J to 3 bases, leaving 8 bases not matched to a gene. As DNA, the CDR3 is TGCGCCAGCAGCTTGGGAAGAAGCGGGGGCTACTACAATGAGCAGTTCTTC. It translates to CASSLGRSGGYYNEQFF.

V usage is TRBV12-5 and J usage is TRBJ2-5; D ambiguous. V was shortened by 1 base and J by 4 bases, with 13 bases between the two germline ends. CDR1 is LGHNT, CDR2 FRNRAP, per germline. CDR3 size: 15 residues. The DNA of the CDR3 is TGTGCTAGTGGTTTGGACGGTCGTTCAGGAGAGACCCAGTACTTC. It translates to CASGLDGRSGETQYF.

The chain combines TRBV11-2 with TRBJ1-3; D ambiguous. The germline CDR1 and CDR2 sequences are SGHAT and FQNNGV. The germline V and J ends were trimmed by 5 bases and 6 bases, with 11 bases remaining between them. This CDR3 is built from 13 residues. The CDR3 DNA is TGTGCCAGCAGCCCAGCACACTTAAACACCATATATTTT. Translation gives CASSPAHLNTIYF. The entire variable domain, with the rest obtained from reference TRBV11-2 and TRBJ1-3, is as follows: EAGVAQSPRYKIIEKRQSVAFWCNPISGHATLYWYQQILGQGPKLLIQFQNNGVVDDSQLPKDRFSAERLKGVDSTLKIQPAKLEDSAVYLCASSPAHLNTIYFGEGSWLTVV.

The genes are TRBV2 and TRBJ2-5; D perhaps matches TRBD2 (6 bases). V was pared by 7 bases and J by 4 bases, with 16 bases between. The germline CDR1 and CDR2 sequences are SNHLY and FYNNEI. The CDR3 contains 14 residues. Here the CDR3 DNA reads TGTGCCAGCAAAGAAATGGGGGGAAGAGAGACCCAGTACTTC. It encodes CASKEMGGRETQYF.

The J gene is TRBJ2-3, the V gene TRBV7-2; 9 nucleotides match TRBD2. The V and J ends lost 0 bases and 1 base, in that order; junction bases with no gene match: 5. Germline CDR1 is SGHTA and CDR2 is FQGNSA. The CDR3 extends over 17 amino acids. CDR3 sequence reads: CASSLASRGGGTDTQYF. CDR3 DNA sequence: TGTGCCAGCAGCTTAGCCTCTCGCGGGGGGGGCACAGATACGCAGTATTTT.

This rearrangement joins TRBV2 to TRBJ2-4, with TRBD1 as a possible D gene (6 bases). Germline CDR1 SNHLY, CDR2 FYNNEI. V lost 6 bases and J lost 0, with 15 bases in between. CDR3 length: 16 residues. The CDR3 loop is CASSDRTGLAKNIQYF. CDR3 sequence (DNA): TGTGCCAGCAGCGACCGTACAGGGCTAGCCAAAAACATTCAGTACTTC.